This TCR beta chain was documented in a study of T-cell reconstitution after alpha-beta-depleted transplantation in children. Unique molecular identifiers were incorporated during preparation of the TCRbeta library. TCRdb redid the calling of the PCR reads with MiXCR, one entry per CDR3 protein. The table lists fewer than 550,000 distinct CDR3 sequences, around 9.9% of them singletons, with about 5% in the top ten. CDR3 length: 12 residues. CDR1 and CDR2 from the germline V gene are MNHEY and SVGAGI. J was trimmed by 14 bases and V by 5 bases; bases with no gene match: 6. This clonotype was seen ten or more times.

The sequencing used PBMCs from the stem cell graft donor, collected from the stem cell graft. This receptor was obtained from a human donor who donated a stem cell graft to a child with acute myeloid leukemia. The rearrangement links TRBV6-5 to TRBJ1-6; 7 bases line up with TRBD1. The DNA for the CDR3 is TGTGCCAGCAGTCCCGGACAGGTGGCCCTCCACTTT. Translating it yields CASSPGQVALHF.